The next 16 T cell receptor beta chains were all read from a single sample in a study of T cells in tumors after PD-1 blockade (dated by TCRdb to the late 2010s). The time point label here, explained by the study, means: second of two post-therapy site-matched biopsies two to three months apart. The method was the immunoSEQ multiplex PCR assay. Sourced from immuneACCESS, this table was stored by TCRdb with only in-frame sequences that have V and J called. A share of the clones is absent; for the studies checked, an unresolved V gene accounts for under half, and the remainder has no known explanation. The sample includes 8,200 or so clones, with roughly 60% observed a single time. Clones ranked in the top ten supply 10% to 15% of the sample. The sequencing here drew on tumor tissue, taken after anti-PD-1 treatment. The receptors were gathered from a human donor with basal cell carcinoma.

The V call is TRBV7-9, the J call TRBJ1-4; TRBD1 might be the D (6 bases). CDR3 length: 16 amino acids. The germline V gene has CDR1 SEHNR and CDR2 FQNEAQ (reference sequence). Trimming left V 2 bases short and J 5 bases short, with 15 bases between. This chain's CDR3 is CASSLIRGHTNEKLFF. CDR3 in DNA: TGTGCCAGCAGCTTAATTCGGGGACATACAAATGAAAAACTGTTTTTT. Combining the CDR3 with reference TRBV7-9 and TRBJ1-4 gives the whole variable domain DTGVSQNPRHKITKRGQNVTFRCDPISEHNRLYWYRQTLGQGPEFLTYFQNEAQLEKSRLLSDRFSAERPKGSFSTLEIQRTEQGDSAMYLCASSLIRGHTNEKLFFGSGTQLSVL.

The J gene is TRBJ2-3, the V gene TRBV5-1; D gene uncertain. This CDR3 is 14 amino acids long. Trimming stripped 0 bases from V and 4 bases from J, with 9 bases between. Per germline, CDR1 SGHRS and CDR2 YFSETQ. CDR3 residues: CASSLAQRADTQYF. The CDR3 region has the DNA TGCGCCAGCAGCTTGGCCCAGCGAGCAGATACGCAGTATTTT.

This chain uses TRBV4-2 with TRBJ2-3; D possibly corresponds to TRBD1 (5 bases). The CDR3 runs 14 residues. V was shortened by 0 bases and J by 1 base, with 5 bases between the two germline ends. Germline V gives CDR1 LGHNA, CDR2 YNFKEQ. The chain's CDR3 is CASSQEGGTDTQYF. DNA of the CDR3: TGTGCCAGCAGCCAAGAAGGGGGCACAGATACGCAGTATTTT.

V and J are TRBV4-1 and TRBJ1-1; D not certain. Germline V CDR1 and CDR2: MGHRA, YSYEKL. The ends were cut back, 5 bases at V and 1 base at J, with 11 bases in the middle. The CDR3 length is 14 residues. The CDR3 region is CASSTRTGNTEAFF. CDR3 DNA: TGCGCCAGCAGCACTCGGACGGGGAACACTGAAGCTTTCTTT.

This clone was picked up a small number of times. This chain connects TRBV7-6 to TRBJ1-1; D uncertain. Trimming removed 1 base at V and 4 bases at J, with 13 bases between. Germline CDR1 is SGHVS and CDR2 is FNYEAQ. CDR3 length: 15 residues. In DNA, the CDR3 is TGTGCCAGCAGCTTAGTCGCGGGAGGTGGCACTGAAGCTTTCTTT. Protein: CASSLVAGGGTEAFF.

This clone was seen only a few times. The chain recombines TRBV6-5 with TRBJ2-7; 7 bases are a match to TRBD1. After removal of 0 bases from V and 5 bases from J, the junction contained 4 bases not matched to a gene. Germline assignment: CDR1 MNHEY and CDR2 SVGAGI. The CDR3 spans 14 residues. The CDR3 loop reads CASSYSGTVDEQYF. For the CDR3, the DNA is TGTGCCAGCAGTTACTCGGGGACAGTCGACGAGCAGTACTTC.

The chain combines TRBV6-1 with TRBJ1-4, with D possibly TRBD1 on 6 matching bases. Trimming removed 0 bases from V and 7 bases from J, with 15 bases in between. The CDR3 spans 16 residues. Germline V lookup: CDR1 MNHNS, CDR2 SASEGT. In DNA form, the CDR3 reads TGTGCCAGCAGTGAAGCTTCCGCAGGGGCGAGTGAAAAACTGTTTTTT. As protein: CASSEASAGASEKLFF.

The chain combines TRBV15 with TRBJ2-2; 7 bases are a match to TRBD1. With 0 bases clipped from V and 5 bases from J, the junction kept 6 bases outside the gene matches. The germline V gene encodes CDR1 LNHNV and CDR2 YYDKDF (reference sequence). The CDR3 runs to 16 residues. The CDR3 bases are TGTGCCACCAGCAGAGATGGGGCAGGGGGTACCGGGGAGCTGTTTTTT. This sequence encodes CATSRDGAGGTGELFF.

This clone was picked up a small number of times. This chain connects TRBV7-6 to TRBJ1-1; TRBD1 is a possible D gene (6 bases). Germline CDR1 is SGHVS and CDR2 is FNYEAQ. The V end was cut by 4 bases, the J end by 2 bases, with 17 bases between. The CDR3 consists of 16 residues. The CDR3 region has the DNA TGTGCCAGCAGCTCAGTGGGGAGACAGGATAACACTGAAGCTTTCTTT. Translated, it gives CASSSVGRQDNTEAFF.

The chain employs TRBV6-5 and TRBJ2-3; 11 bases are shared with TRBD2. The germline V gene has CDR1 MNHEY and CDR2 SVGAGI. The CDR3 has 15 amino acids. V gave up 5 bases and J gave up 9 bases; unmatched junction bases: 10. Written as DNA, the CDR3 is TGTGCCAGCAGTCCGGAGGGACTAGCGGTTAGCACGCAGTATTTT. Amino acids: CASSPEGLAVSTQYF.

J is TRBJ1-2 and V is TRBV6-5; D is perhaps TRBD1 (5 bases). This CDR3 is built from 14 residues. The ends were cut back, 2 bases at V and 1 base at J, with 8 bases in the middle. Germline V CDR1 and CDR2: MNHEY, SVGAGI. CDR3 sequence: CASSYMGGNYGYTF. The CDR3 nucleotides are TGTGCCAGCAGTTACATGGGGGGTAACTATGGCTACACCTTC.

Judged by abundance, this clone is medium-sized. This sequence joins TRBV10-2 and TRBJ2-7; D gene unclear. The V end was cut by 5 bases, the J end by 1 base, with 3 bases between. CDR1 and CDR2 (germline): WSHSY, SAAADI. The CDR3 runs to 11 residues. Written as DNA, the CDR3 is TGCGCCAGCAGTTTGTCCTACGAGCAGTACTTC. It translates to CASSLSYEQYF.

This clone was detected a few times. This chain connects TRBV15 to TRBJ1-2, with D uncertain. The germline V and J ends were trimmed by 0 bases and 0 bases, with 11 bases remaining between them. Per germline, CDR1 LNHNV and CDR2 YYDKDF (reference sequence). The CDR3 has 16 amino acids. CDR3 loop: CATSRDLPGANYGYTF. For the CDR3, the DNA is TGTGCCACCAGCAGAGATCTACCTGGGGCTAACTATGGCTACACCTTC.

V gene TRBV7-9 combines with J gene TRBJ2-1; TRBD1 matches at 7 bases. Per the germline V gene, CDR1 is SEHNR and CDR2 is FQNEAQ (reference sequence). The J segment lost 6 bases and the V segment lost 10 bases, leaving 6 bases of the junction unmatched. The length of the CDR3 is 12 residues. This CDR3 is CATRGNSNEQFF. The CDR3 DNA sequence: TGTGCCACCAGGGGGAACAGCAATGAGCAGTTCTTC.

By sample share, this clone is large (0.1 to 1%). This chain connects TRBV24-1 to TRBJ1-6; TRBD1 might be the D (5 bases). The germline V gene encodes CDR1 KGHDR and CDR2 SFDVKD. V was trimmed by 6 bases and J by 8 bases, leaving 10 bases between them. The CDR3 loop spans 13 amino acids. CDR3 protein: CATSSGRYSPLHF. The DNA for the CDR3 is TGTGCCACCAGTTCAGGGCGGTATTCACCCCTCCACTTT.

This chain joins TRBV6-5 and TRBJ1-5; no clear D. Germline V gene lookup returns CDR1 MNHEY and CDR2 SVGAGI. V was pared by 6 bases and J by 4 bases, with 13 bases between. This CDR3 region has 14 residues. CDR3 DNA sequence: TGTGCCAGCAGCCCCGTTACGGGGAATCAGCCCCAGCATTTT. As protein: CASSPVTGNQPQHF.